The present T cell receptor (beta chain) was sequenced within a study of blood T cell repertoires in COVID-19. Authors' data handling: For nucleated cells, counts were estimated from reference gene primer amplification. Profiling relied on immunoSEQ multiplex PCR, and the TCRdb table lists in-frame clones only, not all of them. V and J calls plus clone size are reproduced from that table; the DNA served to infer D and trimming. The table has 150,000 to 200,000 clones, 70% to 90% seen once. The CDR3 sequence is 16 residues long. V lost 1 base to trimming and J lost 3 bases, with 17 bases between them. Germline V gene data show CDR1 as SGHNT and CDR2 as YYREEE (reference sequence).

The sample taken for sequencing was PBMCs or T cells enriched from blood (not recorded which). The V gene is TRBV5-4, the J gene TRBJ2-7; possibly TRBD1 for D (6 bases). The TCR originated in a woman aged 40 to 50 in a cohort exposed to, infected with or recovered from COVID-19 (not recorded which). CDR3 bases: TGTGCCAGCAGCTTGAAACAGGGAGCAGCCGGCTACGAGCAGTACTTC. Its protein is CASSLKQGAAGYEQYF. The full variable domain, its missing parts supplied by reference TRBV5-4 and TRBJ2-7, is ETGVTQSPTHLIKTRGQQVTLRCSSQSGHNTVSWYQQALGQGPQFIFQYYREEENGRGNFPPRFSGLQFPNYSSELNVNALELDDSALYLCASSLKQGAAGYEQYFGPGTRLTVT.